Each of the 27 T cell receptor beta chains below was sequenced from the same sample in a study of blood T cell repertoires in COVID-19. Here immunoSEQ multiplex PCR was the method, and the copy in TCRdb shows in-frame clones only, minus some. This table has 200,000 to 250,000 clones, 80% to 90% appearing once. The sample comprised peripheral blood. These receptors all stem from a man aged 25-40 years with active or convalescent COVID-19.

This rearrangement joins TRBV13 to TRBJ1-2, with TRBD1 matching over 9 bases. The V gene's germline CDR1 is PRHDT and CDR2 FYEKMQ (reference sequence). The CDR3 is made up of 15 amino acids. Trimming at V came to 5 bases and at J to 5 bases, leaving 9 bases not matched to a gene. CDR3 DNA sequence: TGTGCCAGCAGCATAGAACGGGACAGGGTTTATGGCTACACCTTC. This translates into CASSIERDRVYGYTF.

The CDR3 DNA sequence: TGTGCCAGCACCATACAGGGGCGCGAGCAGTACTTC. Amino acids: CASTIQGREQYF. The chain employs TRBV7-2 and TRBJ2-7, with 7 bases aligning to TRBD1. From germline, CDR1 is SGHTA and CDR2 FQGNSA. V gave up 7 bases and J gave up 6 bases; unmatched junction bases: 6. This CDR3 is built from 12 residues.

V gene TRBV5-5 combines with J gene TRBJ1-2; 9 bases are shared with TRBD1. J was trimmed by 8 bases and V by 4 bases; bases with no gene match: 6. CDR1 and CDR2 from the germline V gene are SGHKS and YYEKEE (reference sequence). The CDR3 spans 13 residues. The CDR3 spells CASSPGTGMGYTF. The CDR3 coding sequence is TGTGCCAGCAGCCCTGGGACAGGGATGGGCTACACCTTC.

This clone appeared a few times. The CDR3: CASSPWDSYSGNTIYF. The CDR3 DNA follows: TGTGCCAGCAGCCCCTGGGACTCCTACTCTGGAAACACCATATATTTT. The chain joins TRBV3-1 (or the pseudogene TRBV3-2) to TRBJ1-3; TRBD1 is a possible D gene (5 bases). The germline V gene has CDR1 LGHDT and CDR2 YNNKEL (reference sequence). V lost 4 bases and J 0 bases, leaving 13 bases between the germline ends. The CDR3 totals 16 residues.

The chain uses TRBV2 and TRBJ2-7; the match to TRBD2 covers 7 bases. J lost 5 bases, V lost 9 bases, and 1 base had no gene match. CDR3 length: 10 amino acids. Germline V CDR1 and CDR2: SNHLY, FYNNEI. The CDR3 DNA reads as TGTGCCAGGGGAGGGCACGAGCAGTACTTC. This encodes CARGGHEQYF.

The chain has TRBV18 and TRBJ2-1; unclear D gene. This CDR3 is built from 14 residues. The V gene's germline CDR1 is KGHSH and CDR2 LQKENI. V was clipped by 2 bases and J by 5 bases, with 10 bases between them. The CDR3 protein is CASSPSTGNNEQFF. The CDR3 nucleotides are TGTGCCAGCTCACCAAGTACGGGTAACAATGAGCAGTTCTTC. Using reference TRBV18 and TRBJ2-1 for the parts outside the CDR3, the full variable domain is NAGVMQNPRHLVRRRGQEARLRCSPMKGHSHVYWYRQLPEEGLKFMVYLQKENIIDESGMPKERFSAEFPKEGPSILRIQQVVRGDSAAYFCASSPSTGNNEQFFGPGTRLTVL.

This chain connects TRBV6-5 to TRBJ1-5; unclear D gene. The CDR3 covers 12 residues. CDR1 and CDR2 (germline): MNHEY, SVGAGI. Trimming stripped 6 bases from V and 7 bases from J, with 10 bases between. CDR3 sequence reads: CASRAAQQPQHF. The CDR3 nucleotides are TGTGCCAGCAGGGCTGCTCAACAGCCCCAGCATTTT.

This clone was detected only a few times. The chain combines TRBV4-3 with TRBJ2-2, with D perhaps matching TRBD2 (5 bases). The CDR3 sequence is 14 residues long. The germline V gene has CDR1 LGHNA and CDR2 YSLEER. V dropped 2 bases and J dropped 6 bases, with 10 bases sitting between them. The CDR3 DNA reads TGCGCCAGCAGCCAAAAGGAGAGGGCCGGGGAGCTGTTTTTT. This sequence encodes CASSQKERAGELFF.

The chain recombines TRBV5-6 with TRBJ1-1; TRBD1 is a possible D gene (6 bases). V was cut by 3 bases and J by 8 bases, with 17 bases left in between. CDR1 SGHDT and CDR2 YYEEEE come from the germline V gene. The length of the CDR3 is 14 residues. CDR3 region: CASSSDSQGPEAFF. The CDR3, as DNA: TGTGCCAGCAGCTCAGACTCTCAGGGGCCCGAAGCTTTCTTT.

CDR3 loop: CASSYVEGAYGYTF. In DNA form, the CDR3 reads TGTGCCAGCAGTTACGTTGAGGGGGCCTATGGCTACACCTTC. V is TRBV6-6 and J is TRBJ1-2; 7 nucleotides agree with TRBD1. The germline V gene has CDR1 MNHNY and CDR2 SVGAGI (reference sequence). Unmatched junction bases numbered 4, after V lost 2 bases and J lost 4 bases. This CDR3 has 14 amino acids.

The chain carries TRBV3-1 (or the pseudogene TRBV3-2) and TRBJ1-1; no definite D call. CDR3 length: 13 amino acids. Germline values: CDR1 LGHDT, CDR2 YNNKEL (reference sequence). The V end lost 1 base, the J end lost 5 bases, and 8 bases lay between the germline ends. CDR3 nucleotide sequence: TGTGCCAGCAGCCAAGGAATCTATACTGAAGCTTTCTTT. Encoded protein: CASSQGIYTEAFF.

The J gene is TRBJ2-7, the V gene TRBV29-1; TRBD1 matches at 10 bases. In germline, CDR1 is SQVTM, CDR2 ANQGSEA. CDR3 size: 15 residues. The junction had 7 bases not matched to a gene; V was cut back by 3 bases and J by 2 bases. CDR3 in DNA: TGCAGCGTTGAGCAGGGACAGGGGACACCCTACGAGCAGTACTTC. Translation: CSVEQGQGTPYEQYF.

This clone was seen a few times. The rearrangement uses TRBV3-1 (or the pseudogene TRBV3-2) and TRBJ2-2, with 8 bases lining up with TRBD1. J gave up 2 bases and V 10 bases, and 12 bases lay outside the gene matches. This CDR3 is 16 amino acids long. Germline V gene sequence: CDR1 LGHDT, CDR2 YNNKEL (reference sequence). The CDR3 here is CAISPLPGGNTGELFF. In nucleotides, the CDR3 is TGTGCCATTTCCCCACTCCCAGGGGGCAACACCGGGGAGCTGTTTTTT.

The rearrangement uses TRBV10-1 and TRBJ2-1; possible D gene TRBD2, 7 bases. Germline assignment: CDR1 WNHNN and CDR2 SYGVQD (reference sequence). There are 11 residues in the CDR3. V was pared by 8 bases and J by 9 bases, with 11 bases between. The DNA for the CDR3 is TGCGCCAGCGGGGCGGGGGCTGAGCAGTTCTTC. This codes for CASGAGAEQFF.

The chain links TRBV27 to TRBJ2-1; possible D gene TRBD2, 7 bases. V lost 0 bases and J 5 bases, leaving 8 bases between the germline ends. The CDR3 is made up of 14 amino acids. Germline lookup yields CDR1 MNHEY and CDR2 SMNVEV (reference sequence). Written as DNA, the CDR3 is TGTGCCAGCAGTTTATCCGGGGGGCACAATGAGCAGTTCTTC. As protein: CASSLSGGHNEQFF.

In this sample, this clone turned up once. V is TRBV21-1 and J is TRBJ2-2; the table's D call, TRBD2, has no DNA check behind it. TRBV21-1 is a known pseudogene. The CDR3 is 17 amino acids. CDR3 in amino acids: CASSTRTGEGNTGELFF. The CDR3 nucleotides are TGTGCCAGCAGCACTCGAACGGGGGAGGGAAACACCGGGGAGCTGTTTTTT.

The rearrangement uses TRBV7-2 and TRBJ2-1; possibly TRBD1 for D (5 bases). Trimming stripped 2 bases from V and 9 bases from J, with 11 bases between. Germline V gives CDR1 SGHTA, CDR2 FQGNSA. CDR3 length: 13 residues. This chain's CDR3 is CASSLSGHFEQFF. The CDR3 DNA sequence: TGTGCCAGCAGCTTATCAGGGCACTTTGAGCAGTTCTTC.

This rearrangement joins TRBV10-1 to TRBJ2-1; 12 nucleotides match TRBD2. From germline, CDR1 is WNHNN and CDR2 SYGVQD (reference sequence). This CDR3 is built from 14 residues. J was trimmed by 9 bases and V by 4 bases; bases with no gene match: 4. Here the CDR3 reads CASSALAGGTEQFF. In DNA, the CDR3 is TGCGCCAGCAGTGCACTAGCGGGAGGTACTGAGCAGTTCTTC.

This sequence joins TRBV7-8 and TRBJ1-6; a weak D match, TRBD1 (6 bases). The CDR3 is made up of 17 amino acids. Trimming took off 3 bases at V and 5 bases at J, with 17 bases between the two ends. CDR1 is SGHVS, CDR2 FQNEAQ, per germline. The DNA of the CDR3 is TGTGCCAGCAGCTTGACCCCCTACAGGGCAGATAATTCACCCCTCCACTTT. It is translated as CASSLTPYRADNSPLHF.

The V call is TRBV7-8, the J call TRBJ2-5; 8 positions agree with TRBD2. V lost 8 bases to trimming and J lost 11 bases; unmatched junction nucleotides: 31. The CDR3 contains 19 residues. The germline gives CDR1 SGHVS, CDR2 FQNEAQ. CDR3 region: CASQFRGGTPATFRDSQYF. CDR3 in DNA: TGTGCCAGCCAGTTTCGGGGGGGTACCCCCGCCACATTCCGGGACTCTCAGTACTTC.

The rearrangement uses TRBV5-4 and TRBJ1-2, with 7 bases that match TRBD1. The length of the CDR3 is 17 residues. V gave up 4 bases and J gave up 4 bases; unmatched junction bases: 16. Per the germline V gene, CDR1 is SGHNT and CDR2 is YYREEE (reference sequence). The DNA of the CDR3 is TGTGCCAGCAGCCATGACGCTCGGACAGGCAACATCTATGGCTACACCTTC. Translated: CASSHDARTGNIYGYTF.

The J gene is TRBJ2-7, the V gene TRBV9, with TRBD2 matching 7 bases. The V gene end was trimmed by 2 bases and the J gene end by 6 bases; junction bases not matched to a gene: 5. Germline CDR1 is SGDLS and CDR2 is YYNGEE. The CDR3 is 13 amino acids. CDR3 nucleotides: TGTGCCAGCAGCGTCGATGGGGGGGTCGAGCAGTACTTC. Translating it yields CASSVDGGVEQYF.

The chain is built from TRBV9 and TRBJ2-2; 13 positions match TRBD2. The V segment lost 4 bases and the J segment 4 bases; nucleotides outside the gene matches: 10. Per the germline V gene, CDR1 is SGDLS and CDR2 is YYNGEE. This CDR3 is 18 amino acids long. For the CDR3, the DNA is TGTGCCAGCAGCTCGACGACTAGCGGGGGGTTTACCACCGGGGAGCTGTTTTTT. As protein: CASSSTTSGGFTTGELFF.

Written as DNA, the CDR3 is TGTGCCAGCAATACCCCAGCGGATACGCAGTATTTT. Amino acids: CASNTPADTQYF. V usage is TRBV21-1 and J usage is TRBJ2-3; TRBD2 is the table's D call, not checked against the DNA. TRBV21-1 is given as a pseudogene. This CDR3 region has 12 residues.

V and J are TRBV30 and TRBJ1-4, with D uncertain. Trimming shortened V by 5 bases and J by 5 bases, and 18 bases separated the two germline ends. The CDR3 runs to 15 residues. CDR1 is GTSNPN and CDR2 is SVGIG in the germline V gene (reference sequence). The CDR3 protein is CAWQPGSLLNEKLFF. The CDR3 DNA sequence: TGTGCCTGGCAACCCGGGTCTTTATTAAATGAAAAACTGTTTTTT.

The chain joins TRBV5-1 to TRBJ2-5, with 10 bases that match TRBD2. V shed 4 bases, J shed 1 base, and the junction held 4 bases outside the gene matches. CDR1 is SGHRS and CDR2 is YFSETQ in the germline V gene. The CDR3 length is 15 residues. The DNA of the CDR3 is TGCGCCAGCAGCCGTAGCGGGGGGTTCCAAGAGACCCAGTACTTC. Amino acids: CASSRSGGFQETQYF.

This clone came up a few times. The J gene is TRBJ1-5, the V gene TRBV4-1; 8 bases agree with TRBD1. The CDR3 totals 18 residues. With V trimmed by 1 base and J by 2 bases, 10 bases remained unmatched. The germline V gene has CDR1 MGHRA and CDR2 YSYEKL. This chain's CDR3 is CASSQGRTGRSGNQPQHF. The DNA of the CDR3 is TGCGCCAGCAGCCAAGGACGGACAGGGCGGTCCGGCAATCAGCCCCAGCATTTT.